This section outlines one T cell receptor (beta chain) sequence together with its context. The antigen is undetermined. Germline CDR1 reads LNHNV; CDR2 reads YYDKDF (reference sequence). Trimming took 1 base from V and 3 from J; bases not matched to a gene: 8. The CDR3 loop spans 17 amino acids. The sample comes from a study of OX40 agonist ivuxolimab in advanced cancers. Study-level background: Therapy given before enrollment (anti-PD-1, anti-PD-L1 or anti-CTLA-4) was allowed, and 40% had some. Of the patients, three showed partial responses, one with hepatocellular carcinoma and two with cutaneous melanoma. Study-wide results and limits: On average, CD8+ T cells showed a greater number of expanded clones than CD4+. Among some nonresponders, normalized T-cell clonal expansion was also low.

Method: immunoSEQ multiplex PCR; TCRdb's copy keeps in-frame clones and lacks some. The data contain some 34,000 clones, roughly 82% of them singletons. The sample here was CD4+ or CD8+ T cells sorted from blood, taken in a trial of the OX40 agonist ivuxolimab. The sequence derives from an adult with an advanced solid tumor such as melanoma, head and neck, liver or kidney cancer. The rearrangement joins TRBV15 to TRBJ2-1; 8 bases align to TRBD1. CDR3 DNA: TGTGCCACCAGCAGAGTAGGGGCACAGGGGGTCTACAATGAGCAGTTCTTC. Encoded protein: CATSRVGAQGVYNEQFF.